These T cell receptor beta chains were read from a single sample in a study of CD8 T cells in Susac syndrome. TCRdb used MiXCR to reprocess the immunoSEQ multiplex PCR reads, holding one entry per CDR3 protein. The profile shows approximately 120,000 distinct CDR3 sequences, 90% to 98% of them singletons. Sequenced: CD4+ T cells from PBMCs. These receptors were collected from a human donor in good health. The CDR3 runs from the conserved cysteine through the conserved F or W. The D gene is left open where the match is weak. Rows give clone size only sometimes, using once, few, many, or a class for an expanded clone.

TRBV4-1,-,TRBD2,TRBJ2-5,CASSQPTSGQETQYF,TGCGCCAGCAGCCAACCAACTAGCGGCCAAGAGACCCAGTACTTC
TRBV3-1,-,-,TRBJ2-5,CASSQVPQETQYF,TGTGCCAGCAGCCAAGTTCCGCAAGAGACCCAGTACTTC
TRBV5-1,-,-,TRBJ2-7,CASSRSGTWDEQYF,TGCGCCAGCAGCCGGTCCGGGACTTGGGACGAGCAGTACTTC
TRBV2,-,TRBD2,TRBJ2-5,CASIGGGGKETQYF,TGTGCCAGCATAGGAGGCGGGGGGAAAGAGACCCAGTACTTC
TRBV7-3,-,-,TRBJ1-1,CASSLMAGGNTEAFF,TGTGCCAGCAGCTTAATGGCAGGAGGAAACACTGAAGCTTTCTTT
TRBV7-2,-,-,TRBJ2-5,CASGRRGSQETQYF,TGTGCCAGCGGGAGGAGGGGAAGTCAAGAGACCCAGTACTTC
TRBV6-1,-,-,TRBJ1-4,CASSWGVNEKLFF,TGTGCCAGCAGCTGGGGGGTTAATGAAAAACTGTTTTTT
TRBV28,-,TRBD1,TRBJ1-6,CASKPAGTGYNSPLHF,TGTGCCAGCAAGCCTGCCGGGACAGGGTATAATTCACCCCTCCACTTT
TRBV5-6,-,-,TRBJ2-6,CASSLPQTGANVLTF,TGTGCCAGCAGCTTACCGCAGACAGGGGCCAACGTCCTGACTTTC
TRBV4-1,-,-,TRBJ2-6,CASSQEEVPTAGANVLTF,TGCGCCAGCAGCCAAGAAGAGGTCCCTACAGCTGGGGCCAACGTCCTGACTTTC
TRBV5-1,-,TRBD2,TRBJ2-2,CASSTAGTTHGELFF,TGCGCCAGCAGCACCGCCGGGACTACTCACGGGGAGCTGTTTTTT
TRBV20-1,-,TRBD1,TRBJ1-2,CSARDHGTGGGYTF,TGCAGTGCTAGAGATCATGGGACAGGTGGAGGCTACACCTTC
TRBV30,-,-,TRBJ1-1,CACRTGNTEAFF,TGTGCCTGCAGAACCGGGAACACTGAAGCTTTCTTT
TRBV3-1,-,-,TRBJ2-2,CASSSITSSTGELFF,TGTGCCAGCAGCTCAATTACAAGTTCAACCGGGGAGCTGTTTTTT
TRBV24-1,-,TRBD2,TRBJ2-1,CATSLGGLAGQYNEQFF,TGTGCCACCAGTCTAGGTGGGCTAGCGGGACAATACAATGAGCAGTTCTTC
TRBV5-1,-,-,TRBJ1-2,CASSFGDTNYGYTF,TGCGCCAGCAGCTTCGGGGACACCAACTATGGCTACACCTTC
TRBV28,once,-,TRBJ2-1,CASSIIPPRNEQFF,TGTGCCAGCAGTATAATACCCCCCCGGAATGAGCAGTTCTTC
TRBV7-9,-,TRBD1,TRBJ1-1,CASSLQGAATEAFF,TGTGCCAGCAGCCTACAGGGGGCAGCCACTGAAGCTTTCTTT
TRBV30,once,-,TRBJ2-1,CACPTQAGASNEQFF,TGTGCCTGCCCCACCCAGGCGGGGGCGAGTAATGAGCAGTTCTTC
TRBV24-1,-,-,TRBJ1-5,CATSGPQGQPQHF,TGTGCCACCAGTGGCCCACAGGGACAGCCCCAGCATTTT
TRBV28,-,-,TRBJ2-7,CASTAGPGNYEQYF,TGTGCCAGCACCGCGGGACCCGGAAACTACGAGCAGTACTTC
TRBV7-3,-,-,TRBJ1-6,CASSFGNNSPLHF,TGTGCCAGCAGCTTTGGCAATAATTCACCCCTCCACTTT
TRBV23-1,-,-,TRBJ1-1,CASSQGWVRGSKDTEAFF,TGCGCCAGCAGTCAAGGTTGGGTGCGAGGGAGTAAGGACACTGAAGCTTTCTTT
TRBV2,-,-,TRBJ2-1,CASSVQGIYNEQFF,TGTGCCAGCAGTGTCCAGGGTATCTACAATGAGCAGTTCTTC
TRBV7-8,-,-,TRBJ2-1,CASSYPGTQGMNEQFF,TGTGCCAGCAGCTATCCCGGGACGCAGGGAATGAATGAGCAGTTCTTC
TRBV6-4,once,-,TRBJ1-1,CASSDGSEAFF,TGTGCCAGCAGTGACGGGTCTGAAGCTTTCTTT
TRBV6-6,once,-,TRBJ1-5,CASSYSRVQPQHF,TGTGCCAGCAGTTACTCGAGGGTTCAGCCCCAGCATTTT
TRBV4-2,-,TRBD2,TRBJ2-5,CASSHGLAGAQETQYF,TGTGCCAGCAGCCACGGACTAGCGGGGGCACAAGAGACCCAGTACTTC
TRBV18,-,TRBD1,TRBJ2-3,CASSQLGQGYSTDTQYF,TGTGCCAGCTCGCAACTCGGACAGGGCTATAGCACAGATACGCAGTATTTT
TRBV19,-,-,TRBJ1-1,CASSRSLNTEAFF,TGTGCCAGTTCTAGAAGCCTGAACACTGAAGCTTTCTTT
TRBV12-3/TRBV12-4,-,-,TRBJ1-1,CASSSEFGQAEAFF,TGTGCCAGCAGTTCGGAGTTCGGTCAGGCAGAAGCTTTCTTT
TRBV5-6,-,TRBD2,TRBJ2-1,CASSLAMSSGSLNEQFF,TGTGCCAGCAGCTTGGCCATGTCTAGCGGGAGTCTCAATGAGCAGTTCTTC
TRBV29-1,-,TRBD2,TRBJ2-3,CSVETSRTDTQYF,TGCAGCGTTGAGACTAGCCGCACAGATACGCAGTATTTT
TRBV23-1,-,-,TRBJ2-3,CASSQFHRSTDTQYF,TGCGCCAGCAGTCAATTTCACAGAAGCACAGATACGCAGTATTTT
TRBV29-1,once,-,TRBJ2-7,CSVGTYEQYF,TGCAGCGTTGGGACCTACGAGCAGTACTTC
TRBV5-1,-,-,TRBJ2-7,CASSLPGYEQYF,TGCGCCAGCAGCTTGCCAGGTTACGAGCAGTACTTC
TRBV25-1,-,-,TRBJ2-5,CASSEGRGGGEETQYF,TGTGCCAGCAGTGAAGGAAGGGGTGGGGGAGAAGAGACCCAGTACTTC
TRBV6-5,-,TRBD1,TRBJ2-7,CASSYEIGQGTYEQYF,TGTGCCAGCAGTTACGAGATCGGACAGGGGACCTACGAGCAGTACTTC
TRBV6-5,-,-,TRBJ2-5,CASSHGSEETQYF,TGTGCCAGCAGTCACGGATCTGAAGAGACCCAGTACTTC
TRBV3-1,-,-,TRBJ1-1,CASRRQGITEAFF,TGTGCCAGCAGGCGTCAGGGGATCACTGAAGCTTTCTTT
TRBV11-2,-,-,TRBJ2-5,CASSLDLGRTVDF,TGTGCCAGCAGCTTAGACCTAGGACGGACTGTCGACTTC
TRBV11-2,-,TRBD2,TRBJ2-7,CASSSRKVAGGPREQYF,TGTGCCAGCAGCTCCCGAAAGGTAGCGGGAGGGCCCCGGGAGCAGTACTTC
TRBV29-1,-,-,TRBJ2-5,CSVEGTLQETQYF,TGCAGCGTTGAGGGGACACTACAAGAGACCCAGTACTTC
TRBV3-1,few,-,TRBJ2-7,CASSPYRADYEQYF,TGTGCCAGCAGCCCGTACAGGGCAGACTACGAGCAGTACTTC
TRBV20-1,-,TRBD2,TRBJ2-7,CSAPSGRAYEQYF,TGCAGTGCTCCTAGCGGGAGGGCCTACGAGCAGTACTTC
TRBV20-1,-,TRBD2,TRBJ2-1,CSAKTSGRAPYNEQFF,TGCAGTGCCAAGACTAGCGGGAGGGCCCCCTACAATGAGCAGTTCTTC
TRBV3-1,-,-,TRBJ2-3,CASSQLGLSGADTQYF,TGTGCCAGCAGCCAACTGGGACTTTCGGGGGCAGATACGCAGTATTTT
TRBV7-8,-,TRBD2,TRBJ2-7,CASSLISGEGNYEQYF,TGTGCCAGCAGCTTGATTAGCGGGGAAGGTAACTACGAGCAGTACTTC
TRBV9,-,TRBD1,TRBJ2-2,CASSSRGGAGELFF,TGTGCCAGCAGCTCCAGAGGGGGCGCCGGGGAGCTGTTTTTT
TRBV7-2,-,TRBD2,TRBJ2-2,CASSAPPRTSGRTGELFF,TGTGCCAGCAGCGCCCCTCCTCGGACTAGCGGGAGAACCGGGGAGCTGTTTTTT
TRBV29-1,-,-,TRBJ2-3,CSVEQGADTQYF,TGCAGCGTCGAACAGGGCGCAGATACGCAGTATTTT
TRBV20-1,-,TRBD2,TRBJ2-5,CSASPGLAVETQYF,TGCAGTGCTAGCCCAGGACTAGCGGTAGAGACCCAGTACTTC
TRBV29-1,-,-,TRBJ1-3,CSVAGAKGNTIYF,TGCAGCGTTGCCGGGGCTAAAGGAAACACCATATATTTT
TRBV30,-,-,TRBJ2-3,CAWSVGYSTDTQYF,TGTGCCTGGAGTGTAGGCTATAGCACAGATACGCAGTATTTT
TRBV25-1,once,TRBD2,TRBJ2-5,CASSEVMSGRAQETQYF,TGTGCCAGCAGTGAAGTGATGAGCGGGAGGGCCCAGGAGACCCAGTACTTC
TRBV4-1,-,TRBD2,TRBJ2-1,CASSQEGGIQREPKDEQFF,TGCGCCAGCAGCCAAGAGGGGGGGATCCAGCGGGAGCCAAAGGATGAGCAGTTCTTC
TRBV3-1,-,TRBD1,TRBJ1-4,CASSIQGKNEKLFF,TGTGCCAGCAGCATACAGGGGAAGAATGAAAAACTGTTTTTT